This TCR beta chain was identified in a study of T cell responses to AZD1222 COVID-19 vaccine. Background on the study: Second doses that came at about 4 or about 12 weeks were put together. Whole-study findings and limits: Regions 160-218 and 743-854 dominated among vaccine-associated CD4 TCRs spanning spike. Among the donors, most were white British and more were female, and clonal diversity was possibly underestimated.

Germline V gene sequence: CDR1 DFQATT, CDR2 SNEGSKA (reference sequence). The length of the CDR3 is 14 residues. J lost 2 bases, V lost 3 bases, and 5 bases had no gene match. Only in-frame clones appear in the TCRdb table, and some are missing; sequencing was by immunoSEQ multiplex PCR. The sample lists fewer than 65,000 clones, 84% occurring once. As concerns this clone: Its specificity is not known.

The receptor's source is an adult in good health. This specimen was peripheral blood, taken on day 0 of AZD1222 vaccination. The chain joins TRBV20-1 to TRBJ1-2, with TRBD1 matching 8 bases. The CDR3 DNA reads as TGCAGTGCTAGTATAACAGGGGGAAACTATGGCTACACCTTC. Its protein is CSASITGGNYGYTF.